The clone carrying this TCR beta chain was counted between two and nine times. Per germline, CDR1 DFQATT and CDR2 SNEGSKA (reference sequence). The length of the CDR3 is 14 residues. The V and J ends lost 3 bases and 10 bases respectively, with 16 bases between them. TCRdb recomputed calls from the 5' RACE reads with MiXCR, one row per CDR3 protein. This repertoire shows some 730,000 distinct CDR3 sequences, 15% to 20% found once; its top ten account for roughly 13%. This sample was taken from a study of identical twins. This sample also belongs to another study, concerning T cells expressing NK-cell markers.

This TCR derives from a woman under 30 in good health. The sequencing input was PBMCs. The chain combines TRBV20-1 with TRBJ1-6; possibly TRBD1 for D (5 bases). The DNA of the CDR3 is TGCAGTGCTAGCCTCCGGGACGGTGGCTCACCCCTCCACTTT. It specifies CSASLRDGGSPLHF.